This T cell receptor (beta chain) comes out of a study of control samples from healthy donors and cancer patients. Assay used: immunoSEQ multiplex PCR; TCRdb lists only in-frame clones, some missing. The top ten clones hold about 2.1% of a sample with 150,000 to 200,000 clones, more than 85% of them seen once. With V trimmed by 8 bases and J by 0 bases, 3 bases remained unmatched. CDR3 length equals 16 residues. Germline V gives CDR1 LNHDA, CDR2 SQIVND (reference sequence). The specimen was blood. J is TRBJ2-1 and V is TRBV19, with 14 positions matching TRBD2. The origin of this receptor is a woman in her thirties or forties in good health. CDR3 DNA sequence: TGTGCCAGTGGACTAGCGGGGGGTAGCTCCTACAATGAGCAGTTCTTC. Its translation: CASGLAGGSSYNEQFF.